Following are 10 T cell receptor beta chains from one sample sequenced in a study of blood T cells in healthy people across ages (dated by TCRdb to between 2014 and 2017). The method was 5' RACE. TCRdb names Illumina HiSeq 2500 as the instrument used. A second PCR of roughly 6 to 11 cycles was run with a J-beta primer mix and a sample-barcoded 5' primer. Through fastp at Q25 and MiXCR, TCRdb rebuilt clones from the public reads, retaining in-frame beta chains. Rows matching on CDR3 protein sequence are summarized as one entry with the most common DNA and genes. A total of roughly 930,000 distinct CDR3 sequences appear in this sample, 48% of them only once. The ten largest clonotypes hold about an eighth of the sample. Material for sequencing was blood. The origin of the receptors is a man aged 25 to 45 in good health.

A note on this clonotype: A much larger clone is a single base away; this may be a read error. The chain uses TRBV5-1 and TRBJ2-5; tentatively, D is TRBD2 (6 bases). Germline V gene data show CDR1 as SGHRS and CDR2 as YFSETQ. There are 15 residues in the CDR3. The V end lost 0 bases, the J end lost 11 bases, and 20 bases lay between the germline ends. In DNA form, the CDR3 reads TGCGCCAGCAGCTTGGGCACTAGCCAATCCAATGAGCAGTACTTC. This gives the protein CASSLGTSQSNEQYF.

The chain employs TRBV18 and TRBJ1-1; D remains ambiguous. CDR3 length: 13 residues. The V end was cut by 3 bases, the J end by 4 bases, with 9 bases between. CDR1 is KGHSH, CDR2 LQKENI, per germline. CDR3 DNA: TGTGCCAGCTCACCTTCAGTGAGCACTGAAGCTTTCTTT. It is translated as CASSPSVSTEAFF.

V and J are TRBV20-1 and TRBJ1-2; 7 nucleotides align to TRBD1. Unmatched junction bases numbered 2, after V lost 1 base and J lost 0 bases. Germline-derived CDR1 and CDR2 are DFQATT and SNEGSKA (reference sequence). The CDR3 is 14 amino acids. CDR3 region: CSARGQGTNYGYTF. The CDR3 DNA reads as TGCAGTGCTAGAGGACAGGGCACTAACTATGGCTACACCTTC.

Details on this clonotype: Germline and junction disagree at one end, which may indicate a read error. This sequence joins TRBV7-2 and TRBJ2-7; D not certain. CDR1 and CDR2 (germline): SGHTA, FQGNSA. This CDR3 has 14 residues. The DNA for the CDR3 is TGTGTCAGCAGCTTAGGCAGTACCACTTACGAGCAGTACTTC. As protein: CVSSLGSTTYEQYF. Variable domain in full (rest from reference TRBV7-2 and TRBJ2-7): GAGVSQSPSNKVTEKGKDVELRCDPISGHTALYWYRQSLGQGLEFLIYFQGNSAPDKSGLPSDRFSAERTGGSVSTLTIQRTQQEDSAVYLCVSSLGSTTYEQYFGPGTRLTVT.

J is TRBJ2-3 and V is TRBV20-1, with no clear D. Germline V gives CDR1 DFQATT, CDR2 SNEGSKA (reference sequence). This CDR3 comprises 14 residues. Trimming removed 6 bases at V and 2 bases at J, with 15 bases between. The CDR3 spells CSATPGRVTDTQYF. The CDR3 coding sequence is TGCAGTGCCACCCCGGGTCGGGTCACAGATACGCAGTATTTT.

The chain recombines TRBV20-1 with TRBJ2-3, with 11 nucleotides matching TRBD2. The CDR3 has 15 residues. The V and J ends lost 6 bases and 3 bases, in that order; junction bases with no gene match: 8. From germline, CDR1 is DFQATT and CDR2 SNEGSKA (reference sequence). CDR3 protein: CSANPPSGGTDTQYF. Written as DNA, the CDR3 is TGCAGTGCAAATCCTCCTAGCGGGGGGACAGATACGCAGTATTTT.

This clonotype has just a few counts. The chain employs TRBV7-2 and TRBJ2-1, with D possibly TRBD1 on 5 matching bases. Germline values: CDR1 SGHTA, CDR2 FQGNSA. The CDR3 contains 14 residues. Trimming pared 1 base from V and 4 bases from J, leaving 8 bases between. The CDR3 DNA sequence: TGTGCCAGCAGCTTAGGGGCAGGGTACAATGAGCAGTTCTTC. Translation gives CASSLGAGYNEQFF.

This chain's CDR3 is CASSYLKPGTSGDNEQYF. For the CDR3, the DNA is TGTGCCAGCAGTTATTTAAAACCCGGGACTAGCGGTGACAATGAGCAGTACTTC. The genes are TRBV6-2 or TRBV6-3 and TRBJ2-7; 11 positions agree with TRBD2. The CDR3 totals 18 residues. V shed 3 bases, J shed 7 bases, and the junction held 17 bases outside the gene matches. Germline V gene data show CDR1 as MNHEY and CDR2 as SVGEGT.

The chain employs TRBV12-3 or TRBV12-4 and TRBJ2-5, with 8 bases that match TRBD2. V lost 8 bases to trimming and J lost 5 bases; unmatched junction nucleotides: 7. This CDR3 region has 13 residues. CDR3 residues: CASRNSGGETQYF. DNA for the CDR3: TGTGCCAGCCGCAACAGCGGGGGCGAGACCCAGTACTTC.

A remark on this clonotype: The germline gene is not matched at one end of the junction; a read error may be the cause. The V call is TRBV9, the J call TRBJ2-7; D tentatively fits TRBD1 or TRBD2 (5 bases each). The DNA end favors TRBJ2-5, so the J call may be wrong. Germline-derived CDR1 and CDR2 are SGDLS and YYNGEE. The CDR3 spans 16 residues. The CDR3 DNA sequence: TGTGCCGGCAGCGTAGAGGGGTTAGGGGACCGCGGGACCCAGTACTTC. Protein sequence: CAGSVEGLGDRGTQYF.